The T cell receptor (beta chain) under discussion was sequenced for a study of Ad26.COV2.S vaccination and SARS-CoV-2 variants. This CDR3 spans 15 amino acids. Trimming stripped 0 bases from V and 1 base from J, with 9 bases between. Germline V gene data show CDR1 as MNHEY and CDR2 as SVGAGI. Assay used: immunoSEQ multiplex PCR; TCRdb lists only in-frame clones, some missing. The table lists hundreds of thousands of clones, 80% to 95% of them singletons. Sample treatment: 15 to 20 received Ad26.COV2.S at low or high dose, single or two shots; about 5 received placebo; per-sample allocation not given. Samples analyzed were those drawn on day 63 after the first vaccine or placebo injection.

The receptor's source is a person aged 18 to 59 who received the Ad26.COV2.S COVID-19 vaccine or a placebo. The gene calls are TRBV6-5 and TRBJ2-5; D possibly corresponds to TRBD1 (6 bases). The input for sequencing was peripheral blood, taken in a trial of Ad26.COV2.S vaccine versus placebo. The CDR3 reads CASSYSKDSQETQYF. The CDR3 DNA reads TGTGCCAGCAGTTACTCCAAGGACAGCCAAGAGACCCAGTACTTC.